Reported below is one T cell receptor beta chain. The target of this receptor is not known. The sample holds no much larger clone one base away, and base qualities are not on file. The CDR3 spans 12 residues, from the cysteine through the phenylalanine. The read is trimmed to its CDR3 DNA, 36 bases read in frame from base 1. V loses 4 bases of germline sequence and J loses 4 bases, and the interval between the two ends is 8 bases. From the germline V gene, CDR1 is SGHRS and CDR2 is YFSETQ. The cohort was made up of approximately 670 healthy bone marrow donors. At the time of sampling, all cohort members were nominally healthy, though unrecorded immune exposures were likely present. The donor tested CMV seropositive and was one of the 289 seropositive cohort members. A peripheral blood sample was provided by each donor, and peripheral blood mononuclear cells were used for TCR beta sequencing. The Qiagen DNeasy Blood Extraction Kit was used to extract genomic DNA from the blood cell samples.

These data are taken from a study of cytomegalovirus exposure and HLA in healthy donors (dated by TCRdb to about 2017). With regard to the full study: An earlier analysis of around 600 of the donors reported 250 to 350 Gb of sequence data and roughly 100 million unique TCR beta sequences from roughly 180 million T cells. Around 300 gigabases of sequencing data and roughly 90 million unique TCR sequences were included in an early release covering 550 to 650 HLA-typed donors. The genetic ancestry cluster associated with self-reported Caucasian donors included about 84% of the roughly 400 genotyped donors. The study aimed to test whether signatures of past pathogen exposure could be identified by cataloging public T cell receptors. The study profiled the T cell repertoires of hundreds of subjects by immunosequencing and related them to cytomegalovirus serostatus. A separate validation cohort of roughly 110 different subjects was used in addition to the 666-subject first cohort. To predict cytomegalovirus infection status, the study brought together high-throughput TCR immunosequencing, statistical association of individual TCRs with disease status, and machine learning. A later analysis re-analyzed previously published TCR beta repertoires from about 600 donors and added high-resolution HLA genotyping to study TCR occurrence patterns. In the later analysis, no new phenotypic data were used to find candidate immune exposures; instead, reliance was placed on TCR beta sequences and their occurrence across donors. To decide whether each TCR beta V gene segment behaved as functional or pseudogenic, an earlier analysis of fewer than 750 of the donors relied on high-throughput TCR beta sequencing. Donor age, sex, ethnicity and CMV serostatus were compiled together with the repertoire data. Genome-wide SNP genotypes for about 65% of the 666 donors were used in a later genetic analysis, which treated that subset as a discovery cohort. Every repertoire in the discovery cohort had been generated on one and the same sequencing platform. HLA typing included class I and class II loci at four-digit resolution. Typing coverage varied by locus: roughly 620-640 donors for A, B, C, DRB1 and DQB1; roughly 520 for DQA1; around 610 for DPA1; approximately 490 for DPB1. A handful of DR-DQ haplotypes were treated as single units for association and clustering because of strong linkage in the cohort. On average, over 200,000 unique TCR beta nucleotide sequences were sequenced per donor among 350 to 400 genotyped donors of the cohort, with around 19% of those sequences being non-productive.

What the study reported, not specific to this receptor: In a later analysis, HLA-associated TCR beta chains showed more clonal expansion and lower generation probabilities than non-associated chains that were equally common. Correlated functional status among segregating V segments might be attributable to linkage disequilibrium, but an unknown experimental factor could not be ruled out. A group of highly shared sequence variants was considered likely to be a technical artifact of the sequencing pipeline. Broadly in line with IMGT annotations, most TCR beta V segments showed up in productive rearrangements about 87% or about 30% of the time in an earlier analysis of several hundred of the donors. Some IMGT-functional V segments, including TRBV6-2 and TRBV6-3, could not be distinguished by the 87-base-pair reads and were therefore excluded. Sequencing depth was assumed to be roughly uniform across donors in the presence/absence analyses, though that assumption may not hold. In a later analysis, some 17,000 TCR beta sequences were associated with specific HLA alleles at a false discovery rate of 0.05. Most TCR sequences were seen in very few donors, while some public TCRs were found in many individuals. A total of 150 or so TCR beta chains were listed by the study as associated with cytomegalovirus. Several of the top co-occurrence clusters appeared to be linked to parvovirus B19, influenza, CMV and Epstein-Barr virus, according to a later analysis. Because counts were too low, seventeen rarely observed V segments, including chromosome 9 orphons, were left out of the earlier analysis of roughly 600 of the donors. Cytomegalovirus status was reported to be diagnosed by the classifier with high specificity and sensitivity in both the original and validation cohorts. According to a later analysis, TCR association rates differed among HLA loci, with DRB1 alleles showing the most associated TCRs and HLA-C alleles showing the fewest. Immune exposure information for the cohort was limited to CMV serostatus. A few of the identified cytomegalovirus-associated TCR beta chains were confirmed in vitro to be specific for cytomegalovirus antigens. In a later genetic analysis, a missense DCLRE1C variant was associated with V-gene and J-gene trimming of TCR beta chains, and the association was replicated in an independent cohort. In a later genetic analysis, fewer N-insertions in productive TCRs were reported among donors in an Asian-associated ancestry cluster than the approximately 710-donor mean. A further reported finding was that TCR beta sequences accurately predicted the HLA-A and HLA-B alleles for most subjects in the first cohort. A later analysis found that most CMV-associated TCR beta chains appeared HLA-restricted, with HLA associations seemingly driven largely by CMV exposure. This cohort had only TCR beta chains sequenced, and the lack of alpha or paired-chain data limited which features could be detected. Assigning TCR associations to individual alleles was difficult when HLA alleles, especially DR and DQ, strongly co-occurred. According to the authors, the approach could potentially be generalized to other disease states and immunological phenotypes. Because HLA typing was missing for some donors at each locus, association tests included only the typed subset.

Library creation used the immunoSEQ multiplex PCR assay. A mixture of 60 forward primers for TCR Vbeta segments and 13 reverse primers for TCR Jbeta segments was used in the multiplex PCR. The CDR3 region of rearranged TCR beta genes was amplified from genomic DNA by a multiplex PCR assay. Amplified TCR beta libraries were sequenced as 87-base-pair reads on the Illumina HiSeq System. On the authors' methods: A later analysis counted about 76 million unique TCR beta chains across the 700 or so repertoires, and around 9.9 million of these chains were shared by at least two donors. To remove PCR and sequencing errors, raw reads were error-corrected and collapsed into unique sequences using a nearest-neighbor algorithm that merged closely related sequences. To assign V, D and J gene segments, CDR3 sequences were aligned to IMGT reference sequences. Each retained sequence needed at least a six-nucleotide match to both a V gene segment and a J gene segment. A rearrangement counted as productive if the CDR3 had no stop codons and remained in frame with V and J, and every other rearrangement counted as non-productive. CDR3 was defined according to IMGT convention as the region running from the second conserved V-encoded cysteine to the conserved J-encoded phenylalanine. In an earlier analysis of just under 600 of the donors, sequences lacking an unambiguous match to a single V gene segment were excluded. In an earlier analysis of several hundred of the donors, V segments were called functional above 56.7% productive rearrangements and were called segregating when the between-donor standard deviation exceeded 5%. A statistical classification framework was built for diagnosing cytomegalovirus status from the catalog of TCR beta chain sequences. In a later analysis, V and J genes were assigned by comparing TCR nucleotide sequences against IMGT/GENE-DB human TR gene sequences. In a later analysis, CDR3 sequences and most-parsimonious VDJ recombination scenarios were assigned using the TCRdist pipeline. In a later analysis, every TCR beta chain was defined by the combination of its CDR3 amino acid sequence and its V-gene family, and reads without a unique V-gene family were dropped. A later analysis removed nearly 600 highly shared, low-generation-probability nucleotide sequences to deal with suspected cross-contamination and a sequencing artifact. In a later analysis, a clonal expansion index was calculated for each public chain from normalized within-repertoire ranks of inferred template counts. A later analysis computed generation probabilities with a VDJ recombination model fitted to out-of-frame rearrangements, and checked the results against IGoR. In a later analysis, TCR-TCR, TCR-HLA and TCR-CMV co-occurrence was scored with hypergeometric tests, and a repertoire-size bias correction was applied to TCR pairs. To estimate false discovery rates, a later analysis permuted the HLA or CMV assignments 20 times. In a later analysis, co-occurring TCRs were grouped using DBSCAN, and TCRdist sequence similarity was added for clustering within HLA-allele-positive subsets. Repertoires with fewer than 30,000 or more than 120,000 public chains were left out of co-occurrence clustering, as were roughly five repertoires with anomalous nucleotide sharing. Here the immuneACCESS table is served through TCRdb, limited to in-frame sequences with V and J called. Missing clones are a known gap in these copies; in checked studies unresolved V genes cover under half, and the rest lacks a known reason. V, J and clone size derive from that table, while D and trimming were established from the DNA sequence. The sample data list around 130,000 clones, and less than 10% of these were observed just once. The ten largest clones capture less than 6.5% of the sample.

The sequenced sample consisted of PBMCs. The clonotype comes from a woman aged 40 to 50 in good health and CMV-seropositive. Recombination linked TRBV5-1 to TRBJ1-1; the D region possibly corresponds to TRBD1 (6 bases align). In nucleotide form, the sequence is TGCGCCAGCAGCATACAGGGCACTGAAGCTTTCTTT. The translation is CASSIQGTEAFF.